This T cell receptor (beta chain) was profiled in a study of Graves' ophthalmopathy and Graves' hyperthyroidism. Amplified TCR beta CDR3 regions were obtained using RNA transcripts as template. HTBI-primed RT-PCR formed the first round, and a multiplex PCR formed the second. TCRdb called the multiplex PCR reads again in MiXCR, with one record for every CDR3 protein. This sample has about 620,000 distinct CDR3 sequences, with 22% found just once. Ten or more counts support this clonotype. Antigen unknown. V lost 4 bases and J lost 8; bases outside the gene matches: 11. This CDR3 has 14 residues. From germline, CDR1 is SGDLS and CDR2 YYNGEE. No donor had other autoimmune disease, uncontrolled infection, pregnancy or lactation. Regarding the study as a whole: With a specificity of 72.22% and a sensitivity of 60% to 71%, the model predicted ophthalmopathy progression. In blood, most expanded thyroid clonotypes above 0.001 frequency were also detected.

Sequenced material: peripheral blood. The sequence came from a woman aged 18 to 35 with stable Graves' hyperthyroidism. Some clones in this sample may be carry-over from other donors' samples. The chain uses TRBV9 and TRBJ1-1, with TRBD1 identical over 7 bases. Here the CDR3 reads CASSPEPQGPEAFF. The DNA for the CDR3 is TGTGCCAGCAGCCCGGAACCACAGGGGCCCGAAGCTTTCTTT. The full variable domain, its missing parts supplied by reference TRBV9 and TRBJ1-1, is DSGVTQTPKHLITATGQRVTLRCSPRSGDLSVYWYQQSLDQGLQFLIQYYNGEERAKGNILERFSAQQFPDLHSELNLSSLELGDSALYFCASSPEPQGPEAFFGQGTRLTVV.